This TCR beta chain comes out of a study of shared clonotypes between healthy human individuals. Regarding the study as a whole: For sorted subsets, rarefaction showed incomplete sequencing despite large depth. Naive CD4 clonotypes overlapped across several donors at approximately 5%.

To note about this clone: Its antigen remains unknown.

Positively selected for CCR7, the CD45RO-negative cells used as naive CD8 cells excluded terminally differentiated effector memory CD45RA+ cells. V was shortened by 4 bases and J by 1 base, with 9 bases between the two germline ends. The CDR3 length is 14 residues. Germline V gene lookup returns CDR1 MNHEY and CDR2 SVGAGI. TCRdb keeps only in-frame clones here, not all; method: immunoSEQ multiplex PCR. The repertoire holds around 700,000 clones, with just over 90% as singletons. This receptor was taken from a man younger than 40 in good health. Sequenced material: naive CD8+ T cells sorted from blood. This chain connects TRBV6-5 to TRBJ2-3; D may be TRBD2 (5 bases). This CDR3 reads CASSSRVRTDTQYF. CDR3 DNA sequence: TGTGCCAGCAGTTCGAGGGTTCGCACAGATACGCAGTATTTT.